These 30 T cell receptor beta chains originate from one sample sequenced in a study of cytotoxic CD8 clonotypes in ibrutinib-treated CLL. The table came from immunoSEQ multiplex PCR; TCRdb's copy has only in-frame clones and leaves some out. There are around 92,000 clones in the sample; roughly three quarters occur only once, and approximately 23% lies in the top ten. The input for sequencing was PBMCs, taken after 24 months of ibrutinib treatment. These receptors originate from a human donor with chronic lymphocytic leukemia.

J is TRBJ2-2 and V is TRBV9; D tentatively reads TRBD1 or TRBD2 (5 bases each). Per germline, CDR1 SGDLS and CDR2 YYNGEE. Trimming took 0 bases from V and 0 from J, leaving 9 bases between them. This CDR3 contains 16 residues. CDR3 DNA: TGTGCCAGCAGCGTAGGGGGGTTAACGAACACCGGGGAGCTGTTTTTT. It encodes CASSVGGLTNTGELFF.

The V call is TRBV4-2, the J call TRBJ2-3; 12 bases align to TRBD2. The junction had 7 bases not matched to a gene; V was cut back by 0 bases and J by 3 bases. Germline V gene sequence: CDR1 LGHNA, CDR2 YNFKEQ. The CDR3 runs to 18 residues. The CDR3, as DNA: TGTGCCAGCAGCCAAGAGCTAGCGGGAGGGGTGGAGACAGATACGCAGTATTTT. Protein product: CASSQELAGGVETDTQYF.

The sample holds a few counts of this clone. The chain links TRBV6-1 to TRBJ2-7; 9 positions match TRBD1. This CDR3 has 13 residues. Trimming cost V 10 bases and J 5 bases; bases outside gene matches: 9. Germline CDR1 reads MNHNS; CDR2 reads SASEGT. CDR3 loop: CAITGTGINEQYF. CDR3 sequence (DNA): TGTGCCATAACCGGGACAGGGATCAACGAGCAGTACTTC.

This clone showed up just once. The chain joins TRBV5-4 to TRBJ2-1; D could derive from TRBD1 or TRBD2 (6 bases each). Trimming left V 1 base short and J 0 bases short, with 17 bases between. CDR1 is SGHNT and CDR2 is YYREEE in the germline V gene (reference sequence). The CDR3 runs to 18 residues. The CDR3 protein is CASSLKVVAGHSYNEQFF. DNA for the CDR3: TGTGCCAGCAGCTTGAAGGTTGTGGCGGGACACTCCTACAATGAGCAGTTCTTC. Filled out from reference TRBV5-4 and TRBJ2-1, the complete variable domain reads ETGVTQSPTHLIKTRGQQVTLRCSSQSGHNTVSWYQQALGQGPQFIFQYYREEENGRGNFPPRFSGLQFPNYSSELNVNALELDDSALYLCASSLKVVAGHSYNEQFFGPGTRLTVL.

The rearrangement uses TRBV30 and TRBJ1-4; D remains unclear. Trimming removed 0 bases from V and 0 bases from J, with 11 bases in between. Germline V lookup: CDR1 GTSNPN, CDR2 SVGIG (reference sequence). The CDR3 is made up of 16 amino acids. CDR3 bases: TGTGCCTGGAGTGTGGGCCAGACTTCAACTAATGAAAAACTGTTTTTT. It is translated as CAWSVGQTSTNEKLFF. The full variable domain, rest sourced from reference TRBV30 and TRBJ1-4, is SQTIHQWPATLVQPVGSPLSLECTVEGTSNPNLYWYRQAAGRGLQLLFYSVGIGQISSEVPQNLSASRPQDRQFILSSKKLLLSDSGFYLCAWSVGQTSTNEKLFFGSGTQLSVL.

The genes are TRBV7-2 and TRBJ2-7, with TRBD1 matching over 8 bases. J gave up 4 bases and V 5 bases, and 13 bases lay outside the gene matches. Germline V gives CDR1 SGHTA, CDR2 FQGNSA. The CDR3 extends over 16 amino acids. This chain's CDR3 is CASSPNSAGGLYEQYF. CDR3 sequence (DNA): TGTGCCAGCAGCCCCAACTCGGCAGGGGGCTTATACGAGCAGTACTTC.

This clone was observed a handful of times. The chain employs TRBV2 and TRBJ1-5; D remains ambiguous. V lost 3 bases and J lost 2, with 8 bases in between. The germline CDR1 and CDR2 sequences are SNHLY and FYNNEI. The CDR3 loop spans 14 amino acids. CDR3: CASSEILGNQPQHF. CDR3 sequence (DNA): TGTGCCAGCAGTGAGATCTTAGGCAATCAGCCCCAGCATTTT.

This clone was detected once. The chain carries TRBV9 and TRBJ2-3, with D perhaps TRBD2 (5 bases). CDR1 SGDLS and CDR2 YYNGEE come from the germline V gene. Trimming took off 4 bases at V and 4 bases at J, with 16 bases between the two ends. This CDR3 spans 15 amino acids. This CDR3 reads CASSPRPEGSDTQYF. DNA for the CDR3: TGTGCCAGCAGCCCCCGGCCCGAGGGTTCAGATACGCAGTATTTT.

This clone was picked up a small number of times. The chain recombines TRBV2 with TRBJ1-1, with D maybe TRBD1 (6 bases). The germline V and J ends were trimmed by 10 bases and 2 bases, with 14 bases remaining between them. The germline gives CDR1 SNHLY, CDR2 FYNNEI. The CDR3 has 13 residues. This CDR3 reads CANKQGLNTEAFF. CDR3 sequence (DNA): TGTGCCAACAAACAGGGACTAAACACTGAAGCTTTCTTT.

The genes are TRBV9 and TRBJ2-7; 7 nucleotides align to TRBD2. The V gene's germline CDR1 is SGDLS and CDR2 YYNGEE. Trimming cost V 4 bases and J 7 bases; bases outside gene matches: 14. The CDR3 totals 15 residues. CDR3: CASSPRLAAAGEQYF. The CDR3 DNA sequence: TGTGCCAGCAGCCCCCGACTAGCCGCCGCTGGTGAGCAGTACTTC.

The chain carries TRBV7-2 and TRBJ1-5; 7 bases agree with TRBD1. There are 14 residues in the CDR3. The germline CDR1 and CDR2 sequences are SGHTA and FQGNSA. The ends lost 3 bases at V and 4 bases at J; junction bases unmatched: 3. The CDR3: CASSFGQANQPQHF. In nucleotides, the CDR3 is TGTGCCAGCAGCTTTGGACAGGCTAATCAGCCCCAGCATTTT.

The gene calls are TRBV7-2 and TRBJ2-5, with TRBD2 matching over 12 bases. V shed 4 bases and J 4 bases; nucleotides not matched to a gene: 4. The CDR3 covers 15 residues. Germline V lookup: CDR1 SGHTA, CDR2 FQGNSA. The CDR3 nucleotides are TGTGCCAGCAGCTCCGGGACTAGCGGGTTAGAGACCCAGTACTTC. This translates into CASSSGTSGLETQYF. Filled out from reference TRBV7-2 and TRBJ2-5, the complete variable domain reads GAGVSQSPSNKVTEKGKDVELRCDPISGHTALYWYRQSLGQGLEFLIYFQGNSAPDKSGLPSDRFSAERTGGSVSTLTIQRTQQEDSAVYLCASSSGTSGLETQYFGPGTRLLVL.

The chain links TRBV28 to TRBJ2-2; D uncertain. The V and J ends lost 5 bases and 5 bases respectively, with 3 bases between them. The CDR3 has 11 amino acids. The V gene's germline CDR1 is MDHEN and CDR2 SYDVKM. The CDR3: CASSGTGELFF. The CDR3 DNA follows: TGTGCCAGCAGTGGGACCGGGGAGCTGTTTTTT.

This clone was observed a few times. J is TRBJ1-2 and V is TRBV6-5, with 10 positions matching TRBD1. Germline CDR1 is MNHEY and CDR2 is SVGAGI. This CDR3 spans 13 amino acids. V shed 6 bases, J shed 7 bases, and the junction held 5 bases outside the gene matches. The CDR3 bases are TGTGCCAGCAGCAGACAGGGGGCCCTTGGCTACACCTTC. It specifies CASSRQGALGYTF.

The genes are TRBV10-3 and TRBJ2-7; 10 bases are shared with TRBD2. Germline V gene data show CDR1 as ENHRY and CDR2 as SYGVKD. Losses at the gene ends were 10 bases for V and 2 bases for J; bases not matched to a gene: 2. This CDR3 contains 12 residues. The CDR3 is CATGLAAYEQYF. CDR3 DNA: TGTGCCACCGGACTAGCGGCCTACGAGCAGTACTTC.

This clone was detected only a few times. An end of the junction does not agree with germline; a read error may underlie this. The V call is TRBV7-7, the J call TRBJ2-2, with 8 bases identical to TRBD1. The CDR3 covers 14 residues. In germline, CDR1 is SSHAT, CDR2 FNYEAQ (reference sequence). This CDR3 is CASSPDRDTGELFF. For the CDR3, the DNA is TGTGCTAGCAGCCCGGACAGGGACACCGGGGAGCTGTTTTTT.

The chain couples TRBV7-8 to TRBJ1-3, with D possibly being TRBD1 (5 bases). This CDR3 region has 16 residues. Trimming removed 2 bases from V and 0 bases from J, with 11 bases in between. Germline CDR1 SGHVS, CDR2 FQNEAQ. As DNA, the CDR3 is TGTGCCAGCAGCTTAAATCTAGGGGTCTCTGGAAACACCATATATTTT. Protein product: CASSLNLGVSGNTIYF.

The rearrangement links TRBV4-1 to TRBJ2-7; a possible D gene is TRBD2 (5 bases). CDR1 and CDR2 (germline): MGHRA, YSYEKL. Trimming took 0 bases from V and 3 from J, leaving 12 bases between them. The CDR3 has 15 amino acids. CDR3 in DNA: TGCGCCAGCAGCCAAGATGAGGGATATGGCTACGAGCAGTACTTC. Encoded protein: CASSQDEGYGYEQYF.

The CDR3 sequence is CASSFNRGSKNIQYF. In DNA, the CDR3 is TGTGCCAGCAGTTTCAACAGGGGGTCCAAAAACATTCAGTACTTC. The chain couples TRBV27 to TRBJ2-4, with TRBD1 identical over 8 bases. CDR1 is MNHEY and CDR2 is SMNVEV in the germline V gene (reference sequence). The J segment lost 2 bases and the V segment lost 3 bases, leaving 3 bases of the junction unmatched. This CDR3 has 15 amino acids.

This clone was counted ten times or more. The CDR3 sequence is CASRSEAGSGYTF. The CDR3 DNA sequence: TGTGCCAGCAGGTCAGAAGCTGGGTCTGGCTACACCTTC. The V and J genes are TRBV2 and TRBJ1-2; the D is unclear. Trimming took off 6 bases at V and 7 bases at J, with 15 bases between the two ends. Germline CDR1 reads SNHLY; CDR2 reads FYNNEI. This CDR3 is 13 amino acids long.

This clone has only one observation. The CDR3 nucleotides read TGTGCCAGCAGCTTGACAGGGAATAACTATGGCTACACCTTC. Amino acid sequence: CASSLTGNNYGYTF. The chain has TRBV5-6 and TRBJ1-2; D might be TRBD1 (6 bases). The length of the CDR3 is 14 residues. The germline CDR1 and CDR2 sequences are SGHDT and YYEEEE. V lost 1 base and J lost 1, with 8 bases in between.

The V and J genes are TRBV15 and TRBJ1-5; no clear D gene. This CDR3 spans 17 amino acids. Trimming removed 0 bases at V and 0 bases at J, with 12 bases between. Germline V lookup: CDR1 LNHNV, CDR2 YYDKDF (reference sequence). In DNA, the CDR3 is TGTGCCACCAGCAGAGATTTGGCGGCCACTAGCAATCAGCCCCAGCATTTT. Residues: CATSRDLAATSNQPQHF. Variable domain in full (rest from reference TRBV15 and TRBJ1-5): DAMVIQNPRYQVTQFGKPVTLSCSQTLNHNVMYWYQQKSSQAPKLLFHYYDKDFNNEADTPDNFQSRRPNTSFCFLDIRSPGLGDTAMYLCATSRDLAATSNQPQHFGDGTRLSIL.

The chain recombines TRBV5-1 with TRBJ2-5; D perhaps matches TRBD2 (5 bases). V lost 2 bases to trimming and J lost 5 bases, with 10 bases between them. CDR3 length: 13 amino acids. CDR1 is SGHRS, CDR2 YFSETQ, per germline. Written as DNA, the CDR3 is TGCGCCAGCAGCTTCCAGGAGGAGGAGACCCAGTACTTC. Translation gives CASSFQEEETQYF.

This CDR3 reads CASRKQAGTSGYTF. CDR3 nucleotide sequence: TGTGCCAGCAGGAAGCAGGCTGGAACTAGTGGCTACACCTTC. The chain recombines TRBV28 with TRBJ1-2; D is unclear. Germline CDR1 reads MDHEN; CDR2 reads SYDVKM. V was pared by 6 bases and J by 7 bases, with 18 bases between. CDR3 size: 14 residues.

The rearrangement joins TRBV5-1 to TRBJ1-4; the D is unclear. CDR3 length: 15 amino acids. Germline-derived CDR1 and CDR2 are SGHRS and YFSETQ. V was pared by 4 bases and J by 2 bases, with 12 bases between. CDR3 sequence: CASSPNGQTNEKLFF. For the CDR3, the DNA is TGCGCCAGCAGCCCAAACGGGCAGACTAATGAAAAACTGTTTTTT.

This chain connects TRBV14 to TRBJ2-3, with D possibly TRBD2 on 6 matching bases. This CDR3 is 15 amino acids long. V was pared by 2 bases and J by 0 bases, with 9 bases between. Germline-derived CDR1 and CDR2 are SGHDN and FVKESK. CDR3 sequence: CASSQQLASTDTQYF. In nucleotides, the CDR3 is TGTGCCAGCAGCCAACAGCTAGCGAGCACAGATACGCAGTATTTT.

The chain uses TRBV6-1 and TRBJ2-7; weak D call: TRBD1 (5 bases). This CDR3 contains 15 residues. Trimming took 3 bases from V and 4 from J, leaving 16 bases between them. The germline V gene encodes CDR1 MNHNS and CDR2 SASEGT. CDR3 DNA sequence: TGTGCCAGCAGTGATGCAGGGATCGGTTTATACGAGCAGTACTTC. Protein product: CASSDAGIGLYEQYF.

This rearrangement joins TRBV6-1 to TRBJ1-1; D is perhaps TRBD1 (5 bases). Looked up from germline, CDR1 is MNHNS and CDR2 is SASEGT. V shed 6 bases and J shed 1 base, with 15 bases lying between them. The length of the CDR3 is 15 residues. Here the CDR3 reads CASSLGVQGNTEAFF. The CDR3 DNA reads TGTGCCAGCAGCTTAGGGGTCCAGGGGAACACTGAAGCTTTCTTT.

The rearrangement links TRBV6-6 to TRBJ1-6; TRBD1 matches at 7 bases. The CDR3 covers 15 residues. Germline CDR1 reads MNHNY; CDR2 reads SVGAGI (reference sequence). Losses at the gene ends were 7 bases for V and 8 bases for J; bases not matched to a gene: 11. The CDR3: CASTPTGSWYSPLHF. CDR3 nucleotide sequence: TGTGCCAGCACCCCGACAGGGTCTTGGTATTCACCCCTCCACTTT.

The chain links TRBV28 to TRBJ1-1; D is unresolved. The germline V and J ends were trimmed by 3 bases and 2 bases, with 10 bases remaining between them. The CDR3 is 14 residues long. Germline assignment: CDR1 MDHEN and CDR2 SYDVKM. In nucleotides, the CDR3 is TGTGCCAGCAGTTTGGGTTACAGTAACACTGAAGCTTTCTTT. This translates into CASSLGYSNTEAFF.